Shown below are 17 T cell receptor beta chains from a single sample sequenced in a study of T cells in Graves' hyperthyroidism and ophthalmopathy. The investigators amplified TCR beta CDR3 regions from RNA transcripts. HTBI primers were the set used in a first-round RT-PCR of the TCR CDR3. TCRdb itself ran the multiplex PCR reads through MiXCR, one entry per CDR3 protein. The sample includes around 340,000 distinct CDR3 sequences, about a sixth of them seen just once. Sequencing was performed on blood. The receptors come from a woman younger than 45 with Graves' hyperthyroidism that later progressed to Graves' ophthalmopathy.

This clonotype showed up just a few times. The CDR3 here is CSARSHPNTEAFF. CDR3 bases: TGCAGTGCTAGATCTCACCCGAACACTGAAGCTTTCTTT. This chain uses TRBV20-1 with TRBJ1-1, with D hard to call. This CDR3 has 13 residues. V lost 2 bases and J lost 1, with 8 bases in between. Looked up from germline, CDR1 is DFQATT and CDR2 is SNEGSKA (reference sequence).

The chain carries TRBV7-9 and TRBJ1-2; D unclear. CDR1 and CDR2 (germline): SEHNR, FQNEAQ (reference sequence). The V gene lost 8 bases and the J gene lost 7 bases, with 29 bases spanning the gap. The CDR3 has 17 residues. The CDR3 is CASYGGGFFSSSPGYTF. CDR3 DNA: TGTGCCAGCTATGGTGGCGGGTTCTTTTCGTCCTCCCCTGGCTACACCTTC.

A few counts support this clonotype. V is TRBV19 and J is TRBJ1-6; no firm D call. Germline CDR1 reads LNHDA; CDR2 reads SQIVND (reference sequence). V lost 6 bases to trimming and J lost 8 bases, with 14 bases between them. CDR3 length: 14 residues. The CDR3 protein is CASSSVGRDSPLHF. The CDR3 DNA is TGTGCCAGTAGCTCGGTAGGGAGAGATTCACCCCTCCACTTT.

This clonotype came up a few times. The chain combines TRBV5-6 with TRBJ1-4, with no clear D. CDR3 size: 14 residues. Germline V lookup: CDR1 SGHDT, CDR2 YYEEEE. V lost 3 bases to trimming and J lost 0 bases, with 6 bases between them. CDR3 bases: TGTGCCAGCAGCTCGGGATCAACTAATGAAAAACTGTTTTTT. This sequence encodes CASSSGSTNEKLFF. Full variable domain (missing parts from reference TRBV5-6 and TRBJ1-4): DAGVTQSPTHLIKTRGQQVTLRCSPKSGHDTVSWYQQALGQGPQFIFQYYEEEERQRGNFPDRFSGHQFPNYSSELNVNALLLGDSALYLCASSSGSTNEKLFFGSGTQLSVL.

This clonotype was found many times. CDR3: CATSDPTAEQGFTDTQYF. Written as DNA, the CDR3 is TGTGCCACCAGTGATCCCACAGCGGAGCAGGGTTTCACAGATACGCAGTATTTT. V usage is TRBV24-1 and J usage is TRBJ2-3; D tentatively reads TRBD1 or TRBD2 (5 bases each). The V end was cut by 3 bases, the J end by 2 bases, with 20 bases between. The V gene's germline CDR1 is KGHDR and CDR2 SFDVKD. The CDR3 runs 18 residues.

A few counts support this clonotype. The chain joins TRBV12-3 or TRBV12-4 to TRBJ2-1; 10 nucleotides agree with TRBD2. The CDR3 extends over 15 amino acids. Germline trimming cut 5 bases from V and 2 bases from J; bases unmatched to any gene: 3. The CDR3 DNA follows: TGTGCCAGCAGTGAAACTAGCGGGGCCTACAATGAGCAGTTCTTC. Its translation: CASSETSGAYNEQFF.

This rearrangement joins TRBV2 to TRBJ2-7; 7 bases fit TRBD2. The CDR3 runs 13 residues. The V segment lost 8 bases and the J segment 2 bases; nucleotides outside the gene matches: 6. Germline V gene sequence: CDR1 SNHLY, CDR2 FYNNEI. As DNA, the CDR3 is TGTGCCAGCTTTGCTAGCGGACCCTACGAGCAGTACGTC. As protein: CASFASGPYEQYV.

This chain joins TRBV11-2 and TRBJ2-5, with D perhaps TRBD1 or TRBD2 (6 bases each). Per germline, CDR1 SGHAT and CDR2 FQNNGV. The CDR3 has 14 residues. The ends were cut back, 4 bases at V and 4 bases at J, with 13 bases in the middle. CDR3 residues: CASSWVGGRETQYF. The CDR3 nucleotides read TGTGCCAGCAGCTGGGTTGGGGGGCGAGAGACCCAGTACTTC.

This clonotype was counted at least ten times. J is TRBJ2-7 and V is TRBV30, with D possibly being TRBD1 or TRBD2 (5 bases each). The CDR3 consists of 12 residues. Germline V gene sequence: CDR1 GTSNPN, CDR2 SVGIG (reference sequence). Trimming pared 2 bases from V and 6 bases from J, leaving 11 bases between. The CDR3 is CAWSFTRGEQYF. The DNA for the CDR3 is TGTGCCTGGAGTTTCACTAGGGGCGAGCAGTACTTC.

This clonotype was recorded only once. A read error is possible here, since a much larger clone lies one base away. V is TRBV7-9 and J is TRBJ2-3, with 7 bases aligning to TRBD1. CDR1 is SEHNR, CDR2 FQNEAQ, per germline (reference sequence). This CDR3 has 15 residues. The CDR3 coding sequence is TGTGCCAGCAACTTAGTTGGACAGGTCACAGATACGCAGTATTTT. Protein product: CASNLVGQVTDTQYF.

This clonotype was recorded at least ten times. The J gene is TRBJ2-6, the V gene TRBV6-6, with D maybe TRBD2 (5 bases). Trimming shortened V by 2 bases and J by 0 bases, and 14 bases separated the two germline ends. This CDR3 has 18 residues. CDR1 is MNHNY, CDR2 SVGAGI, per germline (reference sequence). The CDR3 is CASSYGPPGFSGANVLTF. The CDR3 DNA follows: TGTGCCAGCAGTTACGGACCCCCGGGATTCTCTGGGGCCAACGTCCTGACTTTC.

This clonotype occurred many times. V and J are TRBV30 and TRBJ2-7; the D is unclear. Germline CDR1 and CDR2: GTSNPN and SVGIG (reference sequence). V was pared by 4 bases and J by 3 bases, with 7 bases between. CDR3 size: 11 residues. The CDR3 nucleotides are TGTGCCTGGAAGGTGGGCTACGAGCAGTACTTC. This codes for CAWKVGYEQYF.

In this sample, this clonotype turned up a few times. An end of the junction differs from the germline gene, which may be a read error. For the CDR3, the DNA is TGTACCAGCAGTTTCACATCGCCCGGACGGATGAACACTGAAGCTTTCTTT. Translating it yields CTSSFTSPGRMNTEAFF. The rearrangement links TRBV27 to TRBJ1-1; no firm D call. This CDR3 is built from 17 residues. Germline CDR1 MNHEY, CDR2 SMNVEV (reference sequence).

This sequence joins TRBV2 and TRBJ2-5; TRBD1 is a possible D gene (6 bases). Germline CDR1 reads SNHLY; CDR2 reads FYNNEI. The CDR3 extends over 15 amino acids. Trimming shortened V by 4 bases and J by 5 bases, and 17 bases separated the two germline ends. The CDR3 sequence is CASSGTDLFGETQYF. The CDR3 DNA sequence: TGTGCCAGCAGTGGGACAGACCTATTTGGGGAGACCCAGTACTTC.

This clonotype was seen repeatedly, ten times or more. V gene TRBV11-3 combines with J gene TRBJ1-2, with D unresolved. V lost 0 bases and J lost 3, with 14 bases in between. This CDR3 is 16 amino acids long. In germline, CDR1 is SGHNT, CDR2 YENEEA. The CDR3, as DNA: TGTGCCAGCAGCTTAGAACCAAAAGGGAGTCACTATGGCTACACCTTC. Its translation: CASSLEPKGSHYGYTF.

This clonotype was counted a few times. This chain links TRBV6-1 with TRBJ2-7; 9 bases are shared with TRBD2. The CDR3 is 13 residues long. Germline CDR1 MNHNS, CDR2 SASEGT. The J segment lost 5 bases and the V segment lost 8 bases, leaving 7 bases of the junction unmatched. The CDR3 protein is CASCRTSENEQYF. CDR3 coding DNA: TGTGCCAGCTGTCGGACTAGCGAGAACGAGCAGTACTTC.

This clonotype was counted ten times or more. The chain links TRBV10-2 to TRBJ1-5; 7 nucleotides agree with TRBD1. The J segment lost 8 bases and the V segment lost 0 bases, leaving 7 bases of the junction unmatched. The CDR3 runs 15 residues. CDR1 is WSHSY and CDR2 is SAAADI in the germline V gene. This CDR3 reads CASSESDRAVEPQHF. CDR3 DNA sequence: TGCGCCAGCAGTGAGTCCGACAGGGCGGTAGAGCCCCAGCATTTT.